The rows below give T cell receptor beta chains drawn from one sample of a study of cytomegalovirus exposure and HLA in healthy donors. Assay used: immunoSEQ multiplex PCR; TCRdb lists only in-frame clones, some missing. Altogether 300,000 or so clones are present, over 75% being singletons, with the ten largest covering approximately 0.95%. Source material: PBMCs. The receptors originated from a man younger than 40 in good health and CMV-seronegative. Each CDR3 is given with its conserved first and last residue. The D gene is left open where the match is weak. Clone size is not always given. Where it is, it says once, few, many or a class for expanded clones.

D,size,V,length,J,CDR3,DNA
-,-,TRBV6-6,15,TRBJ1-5,CASRAGVYSNQPQHF,TGTGCCAGCAGGGCAGGGGTATATAGCAATCAGCCCCAGCATTTT
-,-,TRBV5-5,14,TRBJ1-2,CASSFVTADYGYTF,TGTGCCAGCAGCTTCGTAACGGCGGACTATGGCTACACCTTC
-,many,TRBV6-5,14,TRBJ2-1,CASSSRDFYNEQFF,TGTGCCAGCAGTTCCCGGGACTTCTACAATGAGCAGTTCTTC
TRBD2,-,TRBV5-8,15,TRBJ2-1,CASSLIGLAGDEQFF,TGTGCCAGCAGCTTAATTGGACTAGCGGGCGATGAGCAGTTCTTC
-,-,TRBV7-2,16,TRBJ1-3,CASSPRQFPSGNTIYF,TGTGCCAGCAGCCCCCGACAGTTCCCCTCTGGAAACACCATATATTTT
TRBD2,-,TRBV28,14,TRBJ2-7,CASKRTRSSDEQYF,TGTGCCAGCAAGAGGACTAGAAGTTCGGACGAGCAGTACTTC
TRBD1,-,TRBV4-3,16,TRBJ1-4,CASSQDLGTGNEKLFF,TGCGCCAGCAGCCAAGATCTCGGGACAGGGAATGAAAAACTGTTTTTT
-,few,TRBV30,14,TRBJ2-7,CAWSAGRPSSEQYF,TGTGCCTGGAGCGCGGGACGCCCGTCCTCCGAGCAGTACTTC
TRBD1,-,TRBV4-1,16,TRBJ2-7,CASSRKGDRNPYEQYF,TGCGCCAGCAGCCGGAAGGGGGACAGGAACCCATACGAGCAGTACTTC
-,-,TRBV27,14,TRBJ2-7,CASSYTQGRGEQYF,TGTGCCAGCAGTTACACACAGGGTCGGGGCGAGCAGTACTTC
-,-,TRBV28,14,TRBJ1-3,CASRRAGSGNTIYF,TGTGCCAGCCGCCGAGCTGGCTCTGGAAACACCATATATTTT
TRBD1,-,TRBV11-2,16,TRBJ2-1,CASRRPGQGGYNEQFF,TGTGCCAGCAGGAGACCGGGACAGGGGGGCTACAATGAGCAGTTCTTC
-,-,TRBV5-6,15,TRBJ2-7,CASSLVAMTGYEQYF,TGTGCCAGCAGCTTGGTGGCTATGACTGGCTACGAGCAGTACTTC
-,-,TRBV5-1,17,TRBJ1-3,CASSLLVGGLQGNTIYF,TGCGCCAGCAGCTTGCTGGTAGGGGGACTACAGGGAAACACCATATATTTT
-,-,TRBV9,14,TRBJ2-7,CASSAAEGTYEQYF,TGTGCCAGCAGCGCGGCGGAGGGAACCTACGAGCAGTACTTC
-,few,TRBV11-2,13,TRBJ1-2,CASSLDRGDGYTF,TGTGCCAGCAGCTTAGATCGGGGGGATGGCTACACCTTC
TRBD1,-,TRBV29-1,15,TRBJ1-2,CSVEIRTGANYGYTF,TGCAGCGTTGAGATTCGGACAGGGGCAAACTATGGCTACACCTTC
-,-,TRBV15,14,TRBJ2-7,CATSRNFEAYEQYF,TGTGCCACCAGCAGAAACTTTGAAGCCTACGAGCAGTACTTC
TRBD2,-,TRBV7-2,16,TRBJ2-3,CASSQRTSGGFDTQYF,TGTGCCAGCAGCCAACGGACTAGCGGGGGTTTTGATACGCAGTATTTT
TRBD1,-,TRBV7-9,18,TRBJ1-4,CASSNAGQGSNLGEKLFF,TGTGCCAGCAGCAACGCTGGACAGGGGAGTAATCTTGGAGAAAAACTGTTTTTT
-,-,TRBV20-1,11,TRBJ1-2,CSATRDLGYTF,TGCAGTGCTACGAGGGATCTTGGCTACACCTTC
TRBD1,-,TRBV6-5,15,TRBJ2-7,CASSSLGQGAYEQYF,TGTGCCAGCAGCTCCCTTGGACAGGGGGCTTACGAGCAGTACTTC
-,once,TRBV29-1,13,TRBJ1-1,CSAAVGGNTEAFF,TGCAGCGCGGCCGTCGGGGGGAACACTGAAGCTTTCTTT
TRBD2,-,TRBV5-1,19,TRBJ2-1,CASSFGASGAWGSYNEQFF,TGCGCCAGCAGCTTCGGGGCTAGCGGGGCCTGGGGCTCCTACAATGAGCAGTTCTTC
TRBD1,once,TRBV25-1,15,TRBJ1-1,CASRPVGTGGIEAFF,TGTGCCAGCAGACCGGTTGGGACAGGGGGCATTGAAGCTTTCTTT
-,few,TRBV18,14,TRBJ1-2,CASSPLQGNYGYTF,TGTGCCAGCTCACCACTTCAGGGTAACTATGGCTACACCTTC
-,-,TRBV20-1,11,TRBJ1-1,CSAYRNTEAFF,TGCAGTGCTTACAGGAACACTGAAGCTTTCTTT
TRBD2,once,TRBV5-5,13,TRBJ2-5,CASTQTSMETQYF,TGTGCCAGCACCCAGACTAGCATGGAGACCCAGTACTTC
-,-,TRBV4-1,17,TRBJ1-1,CASSPYAGTGGNTEAFF,TGCGCCAGCAGCCCTTACGCGGGTACCGGGGGGAACACTGAAGCTTTCTTT
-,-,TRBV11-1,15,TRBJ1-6,CASSLETGSNSPLHF,TGTGCCAGCAGCTTAGAAACAGGGTCGAATTCACCCCTCCACTTT
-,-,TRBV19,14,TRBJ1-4,CASRTRATNEKLFF,TGTGCCAGTAGAACACGGGCAACTAATGAAAAACTGTTTTTT
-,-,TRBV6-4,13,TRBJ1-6,CASSDGTNSPLHF,TGTGCCAGCAGTGACGGGACAAATTCACCCCTCCACTTT
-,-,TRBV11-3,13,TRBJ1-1,CASSSLPNTEAFF,TGTGCCAGCAGCTCCCTCCCGAACACTGAAGCTTTCTTT
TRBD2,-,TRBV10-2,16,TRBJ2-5,CASSRASGGGQETQYF,TGCGCCAGCAGTCGTGCTAGCGGGGGGGGCCAAGAGACCCAGTACTTC
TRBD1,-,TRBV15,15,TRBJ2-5,CATSSFGTGQETQYF,TGTGCCACCAGCAGTTTTGGGACAGGTCAAGAGACCCAGTACTTC
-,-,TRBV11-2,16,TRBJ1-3,CASTLYRGSSGNTIYF,TGTGCCAGCACCCTATACAGAGGGAGCTCTGGAAACACCATATATTTT
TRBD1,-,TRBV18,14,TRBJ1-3,CASSAGQTGNTIYF,TGTGCCAGCTCAGCGGGACAGACTGGAAACACCATATATTTT
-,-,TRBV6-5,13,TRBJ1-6,CASSAHYNSPLHF,TGTGCCAGCAGTGCACACTATAATTCACCCCTCCACTTT
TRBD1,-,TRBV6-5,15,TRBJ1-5,CASRPPGTGFQPQHF,TGTGCCAGCAGACCACCTGGGACAGGGTTTCAGCCCCAGCATTTT
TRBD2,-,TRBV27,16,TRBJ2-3,CASSLSAGARTDTQYF,TGTGCCAGCAGTTTATCAGCGGGGGCCAGAACAGATACGCAGTATTTT
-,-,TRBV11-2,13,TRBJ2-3,CASSLDRTDTQYF,TGTGCCAGCAGCTTAGATCGGACAGATACGCAGTATTTT
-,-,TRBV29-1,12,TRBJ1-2,CSVEDLYYGYTF,TGCAGCGTTGAAGATCTATACTATGGCTACACCTTC
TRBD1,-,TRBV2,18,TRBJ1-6,CASSEVGRQGLLHSPLHF,TGTGCCAGCAGTGAAGTTGGGAGACAGGGCCTTTTGCATTCACCCCTCCACTTT
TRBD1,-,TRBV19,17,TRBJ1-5,CASSIRQGPGVNQPQHF,TGTGCCAGTAGTATCCGACAGGGGCCAGGAGTAAATCAGCCCCAGCATTTT
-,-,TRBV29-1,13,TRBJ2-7,CSGLAGDTYEQYF,TGCAGCGGGCTAGCAGGGGACACCTACGAGCAGTACTTC
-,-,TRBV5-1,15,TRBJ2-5,CASSPFSRQQETQYF,TGCGCCAGCAGCCCGTTCTCGAGACAACAAGAGACCCAGTACTTC
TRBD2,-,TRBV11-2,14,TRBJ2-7,CASSLGGGSYEQYF,TGTGCCAGCAGCTTAGGGGGGGGTAGCTACGAGCAGTACTTC
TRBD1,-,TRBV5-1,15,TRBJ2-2,CASSSGQVNTGELFF,TGCGCCAGCAGCTCAGGACAGGTGAACACCGGGGAGCTGTTTTTT
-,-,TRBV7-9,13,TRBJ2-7,CASSLGTRYEQYF,TGTGCCAGCAGCTTAGGTACGCGCTACGAGCAGTACTTC
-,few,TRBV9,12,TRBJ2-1,CASSVDGDEQFF,TGTGCCAGCAGCGTAGACGGGGATGAGCAGTTCTTC
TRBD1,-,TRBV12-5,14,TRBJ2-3,CASGLRTGADTQYF,TGTGCTAGTGGTTTGAGGACAGGGGCAGATACGCAGTATTTT